The 15 T cell receptor beta chains below were found in one sample sequenced in a study of CD4 and CD8 cells across lung adenocarcinoma regions. TCRdb recomputed calls from the PCR reads with MiXCR, one row per CDR3 protein. Of roughly 6,500 distinct CDR3 sequences listed, 40% to 60% are singletons. Sequenced input: CD4+ T cells from the center of a lung tumor. The receptors originated from a female donor with lung adenocarcinoma. The CD4 and CD8 labels of this study may be unreliable.

The V and J genes are TRBV9 and TRBJ1-1; no clear D gene. Germline V gene sequence: CDR1 SGDLS, CDR2 YYNGEE. V dropped 0 bases and J dropped 3 bases, with 9 bases sitting between them. This CDR3 is built from 14 residues. The DNA of the CDR3 is TGTGCCAGCAGCGTAGCGTGGGTCGACACTGAAGCTTTCTTT. It specifies CASSVAWVDTEAFF. The complete variable domain, with remaining parts taken from reference TRBV9 and TRBJ1-1, reads DSGVTQTPKHLITATGQRVTLRCSPRSGDLSVYWYQQSLDQGLQFLIQYYNGEERAKGNILERFSAQQFPDLHSELNLSSLELGDSALYFCASSVAWVDTEAFFGQGTRLTVV.

This clonotype rates as medium-sized (0.01 to 0.1%). The chain is built from TRBV27 and TRBJ2-3; D tentatively fits TRBD1 or TRBD2 (5 bases each). V dropped 7 bases and J dropped 1 base, with 12 bases sitting between them. The CDR3 spans 14 residues. CDR1 is MNHEY and CDR2 is SMNVEV in the germline V gene (reference sequence). In DNA form, the CDR3 reads TGTGCCAGCAAACGGGGCCTCCGCACAGATACGCAGTATTTT. Translating it yields CASKRGLRTDTQYF.

Within the sample, this clonotype is medium-sized. This chain uses TRBV6-1 with TRBJ1-2, with D tentatively TRBD1 (6 bases). CDR3 length: 11 residues. Trimming cost V 6 bases and J 4 bases, with 6 bases left between them. Germline V gene sequence: CDR1 MNHNS, CDR2 SASEGT. The CDR3 region has the DNA TGTGCCAGCAGACAGGGCTATGGCTACACCTTC. It codes for CASRQGYGYTF.

The chain employs TRBV20-1 and TRBJ1-5; no clear D. The germline V gene has CDR1 DFQATT and CDR2 SNEGSKA (reference sequence). CDR3 length: 14 amino acids. V lost 0 bases and J 0 bases, leaving 6 bases between the germline ends. CDR3 nucleotides: TGCAGTGCTAGAGACAGTTATAGCAATCAGCCCCAGCATTTT. It yields the protein CSARDSYSNQPQHF.

CDR3 amino acids: CATSRGTSQETQYF. The CDR3 nucleotides are TGTGCCACCAGCAGAGGGACAAGTCAAGAGACCCAGTACTTC. The chain couples TRBV15 to TRBJ2-5, with D tentatively TRBD1 (5 bases). The CDR3 is made up of 14 amino acids. The V gene lost 1 base and the J gene lost 2 bases, with 8 bases spanning the gap. Germline V lookup: CDR1 LNHNV, CDR2 YYDKDF (reference sequence).

This chain connects TRBV6-1 to TRBJ1-6; 7 bases agree with TRBD1. The CDR3 runs 13 residues. Germline CDR1 reads MNHNS; CDR2 reads SASEGT. The V segment lost 7 bases and the J segment 11 bases; nucleotides outside the gene matches: 8. In DNA form, the CDR3 reads TGTGCCAGCAAGGACAGGTTCGAGGCACCCCTCCACTTT. Translated, it gives CASKDRFEAPLHF.

J is TRBJ2-1 and V is TRBV6-1; 11 nucleotides match TRBD2. Trimming removed 5 bases from V and 3 bases from J; junction bases left unmatched: 3. This CDR3 is built from 15 residues. The V gene's germline CDR1 is MNHNS and CDR2 SASEGT. The CDR3, as DNA: TGTGCCAGCAGTCGGACTAGCGGGTTCTACAATGAGCAGTTCTTC. Protein product: CASSRTSGFYNEQFF.

The chain has TRBV6-2 or TRBV6-3 and TRBJ2-5, with D possibly being TRBD2 (7 bases). With 0 bases removed from V and 12 bases from J, the gap between germline ends came to 14 bases. Germline V gene lookup returns CDR1 MNHEY and CDR2 SVGEGT. This CDR3 is 13 amino acids long. This chain's CDR3 is CASSYSTGGEEYF. The CDR3 region has the DNA TGTGCCAGCAGTTACTCTACGGGGGGCGAGGAGTACTTC.

As concerns this clonotype: At one of its ends the junction is not consistent with the germline gene, which may arise from a read error. The rearrangement links TRBV11-2 to TRBJ2-3; a possible D gene is TRBD1 (6 bases). Germline CDR1 and CDR2: SGHAT and FQNNGV. The CDR3 has 14 residues. CDR3 residues: CASSVRRDKETQYF. CDR3 nucleotide sequence: TGTGCCAGCAGCGTGCGCCGGGACAAAGAGACGCAGTATTTC.

This clonotype was seen more than once but under ten times. Lacking the conserved final phenylalanine or tryptophan, this CDR3 likely reflects a read error. The DNA is left out, because the CDR3 cannot be placed on it with certainty; the CDR3 is given as TCRdb lists it. CDR3 loop: CSDRVSPR. The V gene is TRBV16, the J gene TRBJ2-3; the D call of TRBD1 is as the table states it, not checked on the DNA. Per the germline V gene, CDR1 is KGHSY and CDR2 is FQNENV. Termini included, the CDR3 measures 8 amino acids.

The chain combines TRBV6-5 with TRBJ2-3; D unresolved. The CDR3 extends over 17 amino acids. V lost 0 bases, J lost 0 bases, and 13 bases lay in between. Germline-derived CDR1 and CDR2 are MNHEY and SVGAGI. CDR3 sequence (DNA): TGTGCCAGCAGTTACTCGTTCACAGCCAGTAGCACAGATACGCAGTATTTT. It codes for CASSYSFTASSTDTQYF.

This clonotype is medium-sized (0.01 to 0.1%) in the sample. The rearrangement joins TRBV6-5 to TRBJ2-5; 7 bases are shared with TRBD2. The junction had 7 bases not matched to a gene; V was cut back by 4 bases and J by 2 bases. The germline V gene has CDR1 MNHEY and CDR2 SVGAGI. This CDR3 comprises 15 residues. As DNA, the CDR3 is TGTGCCAGCAGTTTTGGGGGGGTAGCGCAAGAGACCCAGTACTTC. Residues: CASSFGGVAQETQYF.

The V and J genes are TRBV18 and TRBJ2-1, with 7 positions matching TRBD2. CDR1 and CDR2 from the germline V gene are KGHSH and LQKENI. V lost 6 bases, J lost 4 bases, and 9 bases stayed unmatched. The CDR3 spans 15 residues. The chain's CDR3 is CASSPRLADYNEQFF. The CDR3 region has the DNA TGTGCCAGCTCCCCCAGGCTAGCGGATTACAATGAGCAGTTCTTC.

The chain recombines TRBV7-2 with TRBJ2-1; a weak D match, TRBD2 (7 bases). TRBJ2-7 explains the end of the DNA better; the J call may be wrong. Per germline, CDR1 SGHTA and CDR2 FQGNSA. This CDR3 is 16 amino acids long. CDR3 in amino acids: CASSEGGGLGRNEQYF. CDR3 nucleotides: TGTGCCAGCAGCGAGGGAGGGGGGTTAGGGAGAAACGAGCAGTACTTC.

The V call is TRBV12-3 or TRBV12-4, the J call TRBJ2-3; TRBD2 is a possible D gene (5 bases). The CDR3 is 13 residues long. The V end lost 7 bases, the J end lost 11 bases, and 19 bases lay between the germline ends. The CDR3 here is CASTPDITGEQYF. The DNA for the CDR3 is TGTGCCAGCACCCCAGACATAACCGGGGAGCAGTATTTT.